This paragraph covers one T cell receptor (beta chain) sequence. What it binds is unknown. CDR1 and CDR2 from the germline V gene are MNHEY and SVGAGI. The CDR3 loop spans 16 amino acids. The V end lost 2 bases, the J end lost 4 bases, and 14 bases lay between the germline ends. These data belong to a study of T cell responses to AZD1222 COVID-19 vaccine. Study-wide results and limits: Donor demographics were predominantly white British with a female majority; clonal diversity may be underestimated. There were vaccine-associated CD4 TCRs across spike, dominant at 160-218 and 743-854.

Measured with immunoSEQ multiplex PCR; TCRdb has only the in-frame clones, and not every one. This sample carries about 100,000 clones, 70% to 90% of them seen once, and the ten largest clones take approximately 15%. The TCR originated in an adult in good health. Material: peripheral blood, obtained on day 0 of AZD1222 vaccination. This rearrangement joins TRBV6-5 to TRBJ2-2; D is possibly TRBD2 (5 bases). The CDR3 sequence is CASSYTSGVRTGELFF. DNA for the CDR3: TGTGCCAGCAGTTACACCTCCGGGGTTCGCACCGGGGAGCTGTTTTTT.